The sequence of this T cell receptor beta chain was determined in a study of OX40 agonist ivuxolimab in advanced cancers. For the study at large: Intravenous ivuxolimab at 0.01 to 10 mg/kg was given to patients every 2 weeks. Patients with hepatocellular carcinoma, melanoma, renal cell or head and neck cancer made up the dose-escalation patients.

This clone was found once. The antigen remains undetermined. The CDR3 is 15 amino acids. V was pared by 5 bases and J by 7 bases, with 20 bases between. The V gene's germline CDR1 is MDHEN and CDR2 SYDVKM. Sequenced by immunoSEQ multiplex PCR; TCRdb stores in-frame clones only, minus some. The data show 30,000 to 40,000 clones, 75% to 85% seen once. General study findings and limits: Among the nonresponders, some also had low normalized T-cell clonal expansion. Partly responding patients at 0.1-3.0 mg/kg showed some of the smallest clonal expansion.

This receptor was identified in an adult with an advanced solid tumor such as melanoma, head and neck, liver or kidney cancer. Material: CD4+ or CD8+ T cells sorted from blood, obtained in a trial of the OX40 agonist ivuxolimab. J is TRBJ1-2 and V is TRBV28, with D possibly TRBD1 on 6 matching bases. The CDR3 protein is CASSQNRDITRGYTF. The CDR3 region has the DNA TGTGCCAGCAGTCAAAACCGGGACATCACCCGTGGCTACACCTTC.